The 15 T cell receptor beta chains below all came from one sample that was sequenced in a study of blood T cell repertoires in COVID-19. Assay used: immunoSEQ multiplex PCR; TCRdb lists only in-frame clones, some missing. The sample contains over 80,000 clones, more than 75% of which appear only once. The material sequenced was peripheral blood. Source of these receptors: a human donor in a cohort sampled during active COVID-19.

The genes are TRBV27 and TRBJ1-6; 9 bases match TRBD1. V was pared by 2 bases and J by 4 bases, with 6 bases of the junction left unmatched. CDR1 and CDR2 (germline): MNHEY, SMNVEV (reference sequence). This CDR3 contains 17 residues. The CDR3 coding sequence is TGTGCCAGCAGTTTAGCTGGGACAGGGCCATATAATTCACCCCTCCACTTT. It codes for CASSLAGTGPYNSPLHF.

The gene calls are TRBV28 and TRBJ1-2; tentatively, D is TRBD1 (5 bases). The CDR3 runs to 17 residues. Germline-derived CDR1 and CDR2 are MDHEN and SYDVKM. The V end lost 8 bases, the J end lost 7 bases, and 29 bases lay between the germline ends. CDR3 bases: TGTGCCAGCTTAAGTCCCAACGGGGGGTTCAAGGGCCGTGGCTACACCTTC. Amino acids: CASLSPNGGFKGRGYTF.

The chain carries TRBV6-5 and TRBJ2-2; 8 bases agree with TRBD1. The V gene end was trimmed by 2 bases and the J gene end by 5 bases; junction bases not matched to a gene: 7. The germline gives CDR1 MNHEY, CDR2 SVGAGI. The CDR3 is made up of 16 amino acids. CDR3 nucleotide sequence: TGTGCCAGCAGTTACCCCCACGGACAGGGAACCGGGGAGCTGTTTTTT. Translated, it gives CASSYPHGQGTGELFF.

This chain uses TRBV7-9 with TRBJ1-4, with 8 positions matching TRBD1. Germline values: CDR1 SEHNR, CDR2 FQNEAQ (reference sequence). Trimming at V came to 10 bases and at J to 8 bases, leaving 12 bases not matched to a gene. The CDR3 is made up of 14 amino acids. The CDR3 is CAIFLGQAAEKLFF. CDR3 DNA: TGTGCCATTTTCCTGGGACAGGCCGCGGAAAAACTGTTTTTT.

The rearrangement links TRBV12-5 to TRBJ2-3; D ambiguous. The length of the CDR3 is 16 residues. Germline values: CDR1 LGHNT, CDR2 FRNRAP. Between the trimmed V and J ends, which lost 4 bases and 1 base, there was a span of 15 bases. CDR3 sequence (DNA): TGTGCTAGTGGTTCCATCCCGAGCACAGGCACAGATACGCAGTATTTT. This translates into CASGSIPSTGTDTQYF.

The chain joins TRBV7-2 to TRBJ2-1; 9 bases map to TRBD1. Germline V CDR1 and CDR2: SGHTA, FQGNSA. The CDR3 runs 13 residues. The J segment lost 9 bases and the V segment lost 7 bases, leaving 7 bases of the junction unmatched. The CDR3 region has the DNA TGTGCCAGCAACGGACAGGGGACGGGTGAGCAGTTCTTC. Translated: CASNGQGTGEQFF.

There are a few counts of this clone. The chain is built from TRBV27 and TRBJ1-1; D remains ambiguous. The CDR3 contains 14 residues. V lost 3 bases and J lost 5, with 13 bases in between. CDR1 MNHEY and CDR2 SMNVEV come from the germline V gene (reference sequence). CDR3 in DNA: TGTGCCAGCAGTTTTTACTCCCCGGGGACTGAAGCTTTCTTT. Its protein is CASSFYSPGTEAFF.

CDR3: CASSPRTGEVSQPQHF. The CDR3 nucleotides read TGTGCCAGCAGCCCCCGGACAGGGGAAGTTTCTCAGCCCCAGCATTTT. This chain uses TRBV7-6 with TRBJ1-5; 9 positions match TRBD1. V shed 5 bases, J shed 6 bases, and the junction held 11 bases outside the gene matches. Germline V CDR1 and CDR2: SGHVS, FNYEAQ. This CDR3 has 16 residues.

The chain recombines TRBV6-2 or TRBV6-3 with TRBJ2-3; TRBD2 might be the D (5 bases). The V gene lost 2 bases and the J gene lost 4 bases, with 16 bases spanning the gap. The CDR3 covers 16 residues. Germline CDR1 and CDR2: MNHEY and SVGEGT. As DNA, the CDR3 is TGTGCCAGCAGTTACGTCGAGGGAACCGGGGCAGATACGCAGTATTTT. It encodes CASSYVEGTGADTQYF.

The gene calls are TRBV3-1 (or the pseudogene TRBV3-2) and TRBJ2-1; 7 bases match TRBD1. Per germline, CDR1 LGHDT and CDR2 YNNKEL (reference sequence). The CDR3 consists of 15 residues. V dropped 0 bases and J dropped 4; count of bases not matched to a gene: 3. As DNA, the CDR3 is TGTGCCAGCAGCCAAGAGAGGGGGCGATACAATGAGCAGTTCTTC. Translation: CASSQERGRYNEQFF.

The chain combines TRBV5-1 with TRBJ2-3, with TRBD1 matching 10 bases. Germline assignment: CDR1 SGHRS and CDR2 YFSETQ. V lost 4 bases to trimming and J lost 3 bases; unmatched junction nucleotides: 5. The CDR3 totals 15 residues. CDR3: CASSPGTGVTDTQYF. In DNA, the CDR3 is TGCGCCAGCAGCCCGGGGACAGGGGTGACAGATACGCAGTATTTT. Full variable domain (remainder filled in from reference TRBV5-1 and TRBJ2-3): KAGVTQTPRYLIKTRGQQVTLSCSPISGHRSVSWYQQTPGQGLQFLFEYFSETQRNKGNFPGRFSGRQFSNSRSEMNVSTLELGDSALYLCASSPGTGVTDTQYFGPGTRLTVL.

The CDR3 nucleotides read TGTGCCAGTAGTATTGGGGGGATGTACTCTGGGGCCAACGTCCTGACTTTC. Translation gives CASSIGGMYSGANVLTF. The chain links TRBV19 to TRBJ2-6, with D possibly TRBD2 on 6 matching bases. Germline-derived CDR1 and CDR2 are LNHDA and SQIVND (reference sequence). The CDR3 runs to 17 residues. V lost 3 bases and J lost 0, with 12 bases in between.

Only one count was recorded for this clone. The chain uses TRBV2 and TRBJ2-7, with D maybe TRBD1 (6 bases). V gave up 7 bases and J gave up 0 bases, with 13 bases separating them. CDR1 is SNHLY, CDR2 FYNNEI, per germline. The CDR3 extends over 14 amino acids. The CDR3 DNA is TGTGCCAGCAAAAGACAGGCCCTCTCCTACGAGCAGTACTTC. Amino acid sequence: CASKRQALSYEQYF.

This rearrangement joins TRBV5-1 to TRBJ2-3; D uncertain. This CDR3 contains 16 residues. CDR1 and CDR2 (germline): SGHRS, YFSETQ. V was shortened by 4 bases and J by 2 bases, with 17 bases between the two germline ends. This CDR3 reads CASSPTPQPVTDTQYF. In DNA form, the CDR3 reads TGCGCCAGCAGCCCGACACCTCAACCCGTCACAGATACGCAGTATTTT.

The J gene is TRBJ2-7, the V gene TRBV5-8; a possible D gene is TRBD1 (5 bases). The V end lost 0 bases, the J end lost 4 bases, and 14 bases lay between the germline ends. Per germline, CDR1 SGHTS and CDR2 YDEGEE. The CDR3 spans 15 residues. The CDR3 bases are TGTGCCAGCAGCTTGGTGGCAGGGTATGGGTACGAGCAGTACTTC. The encoded protein is CASSLVAGYGYEQYF.